Reported below is one T cell receptor (beta chain). No antigen is known for it. Per-base quality was not reported, and no clone a single base away is much larger than it. The CDR3 regions of human TCRbeta chains were analyzed by immunosequencing. Per the source publication's procedure: TCRs in the repertoires were compared against a reference library of SARS-CoV-2-specific TCRs that had been generated with the MIRA antigen-specificity platform. Breadth meant the fraction of unique TCRs that were SARS-CoV-2-associated, whereas depth meant the fraction of total T cells that were SARS-CoV-2-associated. Using the MIRA data, every spike-specific TCR was mapped to the spike region that the TCR reacted to and assigned to either a CD4 or a CD8 class. Log10-transformed breadth and depth values were compared by one-way ANOVA with Sidak's multiple comparisons tests. TCRdb obtained this table from immuneACCESS and retained in-frame rearrangements with V and J assigned. These tables miss some clones; where compared with another copy, unresolved V genes account for less than half of the shortfall, and the remainder is unexplained. That table furnishes V, J and clone size, whereas the DNA furnished D and trimming. Here the sample has tens of thousands of clones; around 87% occur a single time. In total, the top ten clones hold about a sixth of the sample.

This specimen's time point label, interpreted: baseline before first vaccination. Samples from vaccinated people were obtained from the UK trials COV001 and COV002, which included a single-blind randomized controlled phase 2/3 trial of AZD1222 (ChAdOx1 nCoV-19) in healthy adults. For TCRbeta chain sequencing, PBMC samples were collected from trial participants at day 0 and at day 28 after the second dose. This sample was taken from a study of T cell responses to AZD1222 COVID-19 vaccine (dated by TCRdb to the early 2020s). With respect to the entire study: AZD1222 recipients given second doses at about 4 weeks or at about 12 weeks were pooled, since spike-specific TCR depth and breadth were not found to differ between the two schedules. A total of 230 or so trial participants underwent TCR sequencing, of whom nearly 210 received two doses of AZD1222 and around 26 received two doses of the MenACWY control vaccine. Trial participants were enrolled by age into 18-55, 56-69 and 70-plus year subgroups, with approximately 150, 28 and 58 TCR-sequenced participants respectively. Overall study results and their limits: Participants were mostly white British and included more females than males, and it was suggested by the authors that clonal diversity may have been underestimated. Reportedly, almost half of the unique spike-specific TCRs recognized epitopes lying outside the regions that are mutated in the B.1.351 and B.1.1.7 variants. Because no day 14 peak-response samples were available, repertoires were characterized only after the peak T cell response. CD4 TCRs associated with the vaccine covered the entire spike protein, and the dominant responses were in regions 160-218 and 743-854. Spike-specific TCR breadth and depth rose significantly after two AZD1222 doses compared with day 0 and with MenACWY recipients. Only five or six AZD1222 recipients were SARS-CoV-2 seropositive at baseline, limiting conclusions about previously exposed vaccinees. In the small 56-69-year group, the increase in depth fell short of significance, most likely because of low power.

V is cut by 6 bases and J by 2 bases, and the space between the germline ends is 8 bases. Taken from cysteine to phenylalanine, the CDR3 has 13 residues. Here the CDR3 DNA is all that survives: 39 bases in frame from base 1. The germline V gene gives CDR1 as ENHRY and CDR2 as SYGVKD. The sequencing here drew on peripheral blood, taken on day 0 of AZD1222 vaccination. This receptor was identified in an adult in good health. The chain is encoded by TRBV10-3 joined to TRBJ1-5; the D gene remains uncertain. The DNA sequence follows: TGTGCCATCAGCCCGACGGGCAATCAGCCCCAGCATTTT. Its coded protein is CAISPTGNQPQHF.